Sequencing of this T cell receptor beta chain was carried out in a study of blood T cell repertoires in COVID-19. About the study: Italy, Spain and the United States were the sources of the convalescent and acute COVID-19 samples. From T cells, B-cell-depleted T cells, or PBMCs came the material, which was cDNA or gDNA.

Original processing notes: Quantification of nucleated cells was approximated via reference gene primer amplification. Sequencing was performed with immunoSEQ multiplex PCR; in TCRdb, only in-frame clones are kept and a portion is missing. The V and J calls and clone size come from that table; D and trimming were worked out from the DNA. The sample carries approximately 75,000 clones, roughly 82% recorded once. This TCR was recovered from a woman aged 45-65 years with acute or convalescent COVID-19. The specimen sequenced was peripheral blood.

CDR3 sequence: CASPTESGNTIYF. In DNA, the CDR3 is TGCGCCAGTCCTACAGAGTCTGGAAACACCATATATTTT. The chain couples TRBV10-1 to TRBJ1-3; the D is unclear. This CDR3 contains 13 residues. V lost 9 bases and J 1 base, leaving 10 bases between the germline ends. Per germline, CDR1 WNHNN and CDR2 SYGVQD (reference sequence).